These 9 T cell receptor beta chains share one sample of origin, sequenced in a study of T-cell memory formation after mild COVID-19. MiXCR was run by TCRdb on the 5' RACE reads, yielding one entry per CDR3 protein. This table has roughly 620,000 distinct CDR3 sequences, 15% to 20% appearing once. The sequenced sample consisted of PBMCs or a T cell subset sorted from them (not recorded which). The receptor set was obtained from an adult woman who had mild COVID-19 (a few samples of this study predate the infection). Cell type and time point are not known.

This chain links TRBV27 with TRBJ2-6; D may match TRBD1 or TRBD2 (5 bases each). Germline V CDR1 and CDR2: MNHEY, SMNVEV (reference sequence). The ends were cut back, 5 bases at V and 4 bases at J, with 27 bases in the middle. The CDR3 loop spans 20 amino acids. CDR3 DNA sequence: TGTGCCAGCAGTCACTATTCGACCCGGGACGCAGGTTCGGGGGCCAACGTCCTGACTTTC. It codes for CASSHYSTRDAGSGANVLTF.

There are many counts of this clonotype. V is TRBV24-1 and J is TRBJ2-2; D might be TRBD2 (6 bases). CDR3 size: 12 residues. The V gene lost 12 bases and the J gene lost 0 bases, with 7 bases spanning the gap. Germline V lookup: CDR1 KGHDR, CDR2 SFDVKD. The CDR3 nucleotides read TGTGCCGGAGGGCCGAACACCGGGGAGCTGTTTTTT. The encoded protein is CAGGPNTGELFF.

The chain has TRBV24-1 and TRBJ2-2, with TRBD1 as a possible D gene (5 bases). The V end was cut by 4 bases, the J end by 1 base, with 12 bases between. Per the germline V gene, CDR1 is KGHDR and CDR2 is SFDVKD. CDR3 size: 16 residues. CDR3 DNA: TGTGCCACCAGTGACCTCGACAGACGGAACACCGGGGAGCTGTTTTTT. It is translated as CATSDLDRRNTGELFF.

This clonotype was found a few times. V gene TRBV6-6 combines with J gene TRBJ2-2, with D uncertain. CDR3 length: 14 amino acids. Germline V lookup: CDR1 MNHNY, CDR2 SVGAGI (reference sequence). V lost 0 bases, J lost 8 bases, and 10 bases lay in between. CDR3: CASSYSHAQGELFF. CDR3 bases: TGTGCCAGCAGTTACTCGCACGCTCAGGGGGAGCTGTTTTTT.

The genes are TRBV19 and TRBJ1-5; D possibly corresponds to TRBD1 (6 bases). The CDR3 spans 13 residues. Germline CDR1 is LNHDA and CDR2 is SQIVND (reference sequence). V lost 7 bases and J lost 3, with 10 bases in between. The CDR3 region has the DNA TGTGCCAGTAAGGACAGTAACAATCAGCCCCAGCATTTT. Its protein product is CASKDSNNQPQHF.

This clonotype came up a few times. V usage is TRBV11-2 and J usage is TRBJ2-1; possibly TRBD1 or TRBD2 for D (5 bases each). Germline-derived CDR1 and CDR2 are SGHAT and FQNNGV. Between the trimmed V and J ends, which lost 5 bases and 3 bases, there was a span of 14 bases. The CDR3 extends over 15 amino acids. The CDR3 sequence is CASSPGYGGYNEQFF. CDR3 DNA: TGTGCCAGCAGCCCTGGGTATGGGGGCTACAATGAGCAGTTCTTC.

The rearrangement uses TRBV6-5 and TRBJ2-3; TRBD2 agrees at 13 bases. The CDR3 loop spans 17 amino acids. Germline V gene data show CDR1 as MNHEY and CDR2 as SVGAGI. J lost 7 bases, V lost 0 bases, and 7 bases had no gene match. The CDR3 nucleotides are TGTGCCAGCAGTTACTCGATCGGGACTAGCGGGGCCTATACGCAGTATTTT. The encoded protein is CASSYSIGTSGAYTQYF.

The J gene is TRBJ2-7, the V gene TRBV28; TRBD2 matches 11 bases. The germline V gene has CDR1 MDHEN and CDR2 SYDVKM. The V and J ends lost 7 bases and 5 bases, in that order; junction bases with no gene match: 10. There are 15 residues in the CDR3. The CDR3 region has the DNA TGTGCCAGCACCATAGGGCTAGCGGGAGGCCACGAGCAGTACTTC. This encodes CASTIGLAGGHEQYF.

The gene calls are TRBV19 and TRBJ2-3; D gene ambiguous. CDR3 length: 19 amino acids. V was pared by 8 bases and J by 0 bases, with 27 bases between. Germline loops: CDR1 LNHDA, CDR2 SQIVND (reference sequence). CDR3 DNA: TGTGCCAGTTCCACACACCACGGCGGCAGTCATACTAGCACAGATACGCAGTATTTT. Translated: CASSTHHGGSHTSTDTQYF.